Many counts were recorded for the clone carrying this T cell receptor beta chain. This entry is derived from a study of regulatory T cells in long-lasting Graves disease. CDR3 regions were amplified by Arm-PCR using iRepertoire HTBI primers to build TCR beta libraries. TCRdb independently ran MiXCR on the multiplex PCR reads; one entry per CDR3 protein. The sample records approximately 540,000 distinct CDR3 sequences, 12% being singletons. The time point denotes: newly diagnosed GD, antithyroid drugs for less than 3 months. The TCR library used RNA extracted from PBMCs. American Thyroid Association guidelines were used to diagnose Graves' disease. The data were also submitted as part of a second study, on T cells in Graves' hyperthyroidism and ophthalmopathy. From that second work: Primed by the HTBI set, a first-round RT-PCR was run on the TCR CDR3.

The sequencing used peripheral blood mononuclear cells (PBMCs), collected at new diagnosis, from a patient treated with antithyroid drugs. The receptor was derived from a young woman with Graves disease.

Here the CDR3 DNA reads TGTGCCAGCAGTTTACCCCCCCCTAGCTACGAGCAGTACTTC. Residues: CASSLPPPSYEQYF. The V gene is TRBV28, the J gene TRBJ2-7; D not certain. The CDR3 length is 14 residues. CDR1 and CDR2 (germline): MDHEN, SYDVKM. V lost 2 bases and J lost 3, with 11 bases in between.